Sequencing of this TCR beta chain was carried out in a study of cytomegalovirus exposure and HLA in healthy donors. Amplification used 60 Vbeta primers and 13 Jbeta primers. The method was immunoSEQ multiplex PCR; TCRdb's version includes in-frame clones alone and lacks a portion of them. The sample includes about 94,000 clones, around 73% of them seen just once. Sequencing used PBMCs. The sequence was collected from a woman aged 55-69 years in good health and CMV-seronegative.

CDR3 DNA: TGTGCCACCAGCAGAGATCTCCTGACAGGGTGGACTGAAGCTTTCTTT. Its translation: CATSRDLLTGWTEAFF. This chain uses TRBV15 with TRBJ1-1, with TRBD1 matching 7 bases. V shed 0 bases and J 5 bases; nucleotides not matched to a gene: 9. Germline V CDR1 and CDR2: LNHNV, YYDKDF (reference sequence). The CDR3 runs to 16 residues.